A single sample is the source of the 5 T cell receptor beta chains below, sequenced in a study of blood T cell repertoires in COVID-19. Assay: immunoSEQ multiplex PCR; the TCRdb copy retains only in-frame clones and omits some. This repertoire shows 410,000 or so clones, approximately 89% found once; its top ten account for 1.5% to 1.8%. The specimen was peripheral blood. The receptor set was obtained from a woman in her 40s with COVID-19, enrolled during active disease.

The chain links TRBV5-1 to TRBJ2-6, with D uncertain. Germline V gene sequence: CDR1 SGHRS, CDR2 YFSETQ. The CDR3 has 17 amino acids. Trimming left V 4 bases short and J 0 bases short, with 14 bases between. This CDR3 is CASSAGDPFSGANVLTF. CDR3 DNA sequence: TGCGCCAGCAGCGCCGGAGACCCGTTCTCTGGGGCCAACGTCCTGACTTTC. Drawing the rest from reference TRBV5-1 and TRBJ2-6, the complete variable domain is KAGVTQTPRYLIKTRGQQVTLSCSPISGHRSVSWYQQTPGQGLQFLFEYFSETQRNKGNFPGRFSGRQFSNSRSEMNVSTLELGDSALYLCASSAGDPFSGANVLTFGAGSRLTVL.

This chain uses TRBV5-1 with TRBJ1-6; 8 positions agree with TRBD1. With 1 base clipped from V and 7 bases from J, the junction kept 7 bases outside the gene matches. CDR3 size: 16 residues. Germline assignment: CDR1 SGHRS and CDR2 YFSETQ. CDR3 sequence reads: CASSLSQGARNSPLHF. CDR3 coding DNA: TGCGCCAGCAGCTTGAGTCAGGGGGCAAGAAATTCACCCCTCCACTTT.

This rearrangement joins TRBV5-1 to TRBJ1-4; 9 positions match TRBD1. CDR1 and CDR2 from the germline V gene are SGHRS and YFSETQ. This CDR3 has 14 residues. With V trimmed by 2 bases and J by 7 bases, 3 bases remained unmatched. CDR3 bases: TGCGCCAGCAGCTTCGTGGACAGGGGTGAAAAACTGTTTTTT. Translating gives CASSFVDRGEKLFF.

The V call is TRBV6-1, the J call TRBJ2-1; 10 nucleotides align to TRBD2. The germline V gene has CDR1 MNHNS and CDR2 SASEGT. The CDR3 extends over 13 amino acids. V lost 10 bases to trimming and J lost 8 bases; unmatched junction nucleotides: 8. The CDR3 DNA sequence: TGTGCCACCAAGAGCGGGAGGGGCGATGAGCAGTTCTTC. Protein product: CATKSGRGDEQFF.

The chain employs TRBV6-5 and TRBJ2-5, with unresolved D. The V gene's germline CDR1 is MNHEY and CDR2 SVGAGI. Trimming cost V 5 bases and J 2 bases, with 3 bases left between them. This CDR3 contains 11 residues. The CDR3 is CASSQQETQYF. Written as DNA, the CDR3 is TGTGCCAGCAGTCAACAAGAGACCCAGTACTTC.